These 4 T cell receptor beta chains were all obtained from the same sample, sequenced in a study of graft-versus-host responses after intestinal transplantation. Method: immunoSEQ multiplex PCR; TCRdb's copy keeps in-frame clones and lacks some. The repertoire holds about 120,000 clones, with 95% as singletons. For these TCRs, the target antigens are not known. The material sequenced was unstimulated CD8+ T cells sorted from spleen or lymph node cells, taken before intestinal transplant. The origin of the receptors is a human donor who received an intestinal transplant.

The chain uses TRBV9 and TRBJ2-2; perhaps TRBD2 as D (5 bases). The CDR3 runs to 17 residues. Germline CDR1 SGDLS, CDR2 YYNGEE. V shed 2 bases and J shed 2 bases, with 16 bases lying between them. Here the CDR3 DNA reads TGTGCCAGCAGCGTCAAGACGGGAATCGATAACACCGGGGAGCTGTTTTTT. Residues: CASSVKTGIDNTGELFF.

Here the CDR3 reads CASSDHEQYF. The CDR3 coding sequence is TGTGCCAGCAGTGATCACGAGCAGTACTTC. The rearrangement uses TRBV25-1 and TRBJ2-7; no reliable D call. The CDR3 is 10 residues long. Germline V gene data show CDR1 as MGHDK and CDR2 as SYGVNS. Trimming cost V 3 bases and J 5 bases, with 2 bases left between them.

A single count supports this clone. The rearrangement uses TRBV27 and TRBJ2-7; 7 positions match TRBD2. The CDR3 contains 19 residues. J gave up 2 bases and V 0 bases, and 16 bases lay outside the gene matches. CDR1 MNHEY and CDR2 SMNVEV come from the germline V gene (reference sequence). CDR3 region: CASSLSFSGLPGRAYEQYF. Written as DNA, the CDR3 is TGTGCCAGCAGTTTATCTTTCTCTGGGCTCCCAGGGAGGGCCTACGAGCAGTACTTC.

The gene calls are TRBV6-1 and TRBJ1-2; 8 nucleotides match TRBD1. CDR1 is MNHNS and CDR2 is SASEGT in the germline V gene. V was clipped by 4 bases and J by 6 bases; unmatched bases: 13. CDR3 length: 16 amino acids. The CDR3 here is CASSATRQGSPDGYTF. The CDR3, as DNA: TGTGCCAGCAGTGCCACGAGACAGGGGTCCCCTGATGGCTACACCTTC.